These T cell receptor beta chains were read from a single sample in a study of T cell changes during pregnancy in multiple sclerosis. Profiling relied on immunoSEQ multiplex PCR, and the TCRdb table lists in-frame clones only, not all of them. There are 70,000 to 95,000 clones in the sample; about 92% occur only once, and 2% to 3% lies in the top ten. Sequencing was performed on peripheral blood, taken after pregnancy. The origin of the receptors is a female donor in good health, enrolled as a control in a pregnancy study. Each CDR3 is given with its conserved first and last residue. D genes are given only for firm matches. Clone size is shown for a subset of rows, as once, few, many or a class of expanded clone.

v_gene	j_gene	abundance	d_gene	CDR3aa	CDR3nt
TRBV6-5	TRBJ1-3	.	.	CASLNRDTIYF	TGTGCCAGCCTAAACCGGGACACCATATATTTT
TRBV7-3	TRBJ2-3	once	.	CASSGFGGITDTQYF	TGTGCCAGCAGCGGTTTTGGGGGGATCACAGATACGCAGTATTTT
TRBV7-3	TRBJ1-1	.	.	CASSLKAGRNTEAFF	TGTGCCAGCAGCCTAAAGGCGGGCAGGAACACTGAAGCTTTCTTT
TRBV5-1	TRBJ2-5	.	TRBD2	CASSFAGDGTQYF	TGCGCCAGCAGCTTCGCGGGGGACGGGACCCAGTACTTC
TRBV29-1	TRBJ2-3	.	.	CSVRPQGWADTQYF	TGCAGCGTCAGGCCTCAGGGGTGGGCAGATACGCAGTATTTT
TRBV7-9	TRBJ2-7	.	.	CASSLEVAYEQYF	TGTGCCAGCAGCTTAGAAGTGGCTTACGAGCAGTACTTC
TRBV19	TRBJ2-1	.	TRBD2	CASSIGLGIYEQFF	TGTGCCAGTAGTATCGGACTAGGTATCTATGAGCAGTTCTTC
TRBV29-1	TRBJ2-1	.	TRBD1	CSVVDRVNYNEQFF	TGCAGCGTGGTCGACAGGGTCAACTACAATGAGCAGTTCTTC
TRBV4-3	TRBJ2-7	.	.	CASSQEWTPTYEQYF	TGCGCCAGCAGCCAAGAGTGGACACCGACCTACGAGCAGTACTTC
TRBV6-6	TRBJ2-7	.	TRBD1	CASSSGTGGNEQYF	TGTGCCAGCAGTTCAGGAACAGGGGGAAACGAGCAGTACTTC
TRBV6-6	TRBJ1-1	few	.	CASRRRQIGGDF	TGTGCCAGCAGAAGACGACAGATCGGCGGGGATTTC
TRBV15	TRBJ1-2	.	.	CATSRKTPGASNYGYTF	TGTGCCACCAGCAGAAAAACCCCTGGGGCCTCTAACTATGGCTACACCTTC
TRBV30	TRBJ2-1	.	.	CAWSPGIDNEQFF	TGTGCCTGGAGTCCCGGTATAGACAATGAGCAGTTCTTC
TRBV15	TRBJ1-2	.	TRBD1	CATSRADRGLNYGYTF	TGTGCCACCAGCAGAGCAGACAGGGGACTTAACTATGGCTACACCTTC
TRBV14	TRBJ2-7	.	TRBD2	CASSQGAASGRPREQYF	TGTGCCAGCAGCCAAGGAGCGGCTAGCGGGAGGCCGCGGGAGCAGTACTTC
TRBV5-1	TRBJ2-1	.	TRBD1	CASSSQGDSSYNEQFF	TGCGCCAGCAGCTCACAGGGGGACAGCTCCTACAATGAGCAGTTCTTC
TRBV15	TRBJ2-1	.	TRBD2	CATSRYPGGYNEQFF	TGTGCCACCAGCAGATACCCCGGGGGGTACAATGAGCAGTTCTTC
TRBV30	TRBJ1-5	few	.	CAWSTGWGQPQHF	TGTGCCTGGAGCACGGGGTGGGGTCAGCCCCAGCATTTT
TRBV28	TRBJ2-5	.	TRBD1	CASSQLQGRTGPRETQYF	TGTGCCAGCAGTCAACTACAGGGGAGGACAGGGCCGAGGGAGACCCAGTACTTC
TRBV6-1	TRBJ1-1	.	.	CASSRQGKGTEAFF	TGTGCCAGCAGCCGCCAGGGAAAGGGCACTGAAGCTTTCTTT
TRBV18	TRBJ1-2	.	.	CASSPRGGQLNYGYTF	TGTGCCAGCTCACCGAGGGGGGGGCAGCTTAACTATGGCTACACCTTC
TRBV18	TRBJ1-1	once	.	CASSPPGHPAYLNTEAFF	TGTGCCAGCTCACCGCCGGGACACCCTGCCTACTTAAACACTGAAGCTTTCTTT
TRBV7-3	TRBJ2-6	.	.	CASSPDMSSGANVLTF	TGTGCCAGCAGCCCGGACATGAGCTCTGGGGCCAACGTCCTGACTTTC
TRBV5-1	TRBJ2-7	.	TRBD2	CASSLGTGTSGGNEQYF	TGCGCCAGCAGCCTGGGCACCGGGACTAGCGGGGGCAACGAGCAGTACTTC
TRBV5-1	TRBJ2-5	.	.	CASSPRGETQYF	TGCGCCAGCAGCCCCAGAGGTGAGACCCAGTACTTC
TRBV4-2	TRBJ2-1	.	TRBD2	CASSRRTSEKGEQFF	TGTGCCAGCAGCCGCAGGACTAGCGAAAAGGGGGAGCAGTTCTTC
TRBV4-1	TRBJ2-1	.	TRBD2	CASRGLAGGIGEQFF	TGCGCCAGCAGAGGCCTAGCGGGAGGTATAGGTGAGCAGTTCTTC
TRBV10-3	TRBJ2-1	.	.	CAISESAGRGNEQFF	TGTGCCATCAGTGAGTCGGCCGGGAGAGGTAATGAGCAGTTCTTC
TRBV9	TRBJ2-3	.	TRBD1	CASSETGVSTDTQYF	TGTGCCAGCAGCGAGACAGGGGTCAGCACAGATACGCAGTATTTT
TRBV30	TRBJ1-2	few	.	CAWSVGGDGYTF	TGTGCCTGGAGTGTAGGGGGGGATGGCTACACCTTC
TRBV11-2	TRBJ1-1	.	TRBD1	CASSLMGQGGTEAFF	TGTGCCAGCAGCTTAATGGGACAGGGGGGCACTGAAGCTTTCTTT
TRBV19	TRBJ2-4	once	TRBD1	CASSIVRQGAAKNIQYF	TGTGCCAGTAGTATAGTCAGACAGGGAGCAGCCAAAAACATTCAGTACTTC
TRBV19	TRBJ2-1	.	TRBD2	CASSPPGLAMNEQFF	TGTGCCAGTAGTCCCCCGGGACTAGCGATGAATGAGCAGTTCTTC
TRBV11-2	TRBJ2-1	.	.	CASSLGAGIPPNEQFF	TGTGCCAGCAGCTTAGGGGCGGGGATCCCCCCCAATGAGCAGTTCTTC
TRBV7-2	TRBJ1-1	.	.	CASSKTRNTEAFF	TGTGCCAGCAGCAAAACCAGGAACACTGAAGCTTTCTTT